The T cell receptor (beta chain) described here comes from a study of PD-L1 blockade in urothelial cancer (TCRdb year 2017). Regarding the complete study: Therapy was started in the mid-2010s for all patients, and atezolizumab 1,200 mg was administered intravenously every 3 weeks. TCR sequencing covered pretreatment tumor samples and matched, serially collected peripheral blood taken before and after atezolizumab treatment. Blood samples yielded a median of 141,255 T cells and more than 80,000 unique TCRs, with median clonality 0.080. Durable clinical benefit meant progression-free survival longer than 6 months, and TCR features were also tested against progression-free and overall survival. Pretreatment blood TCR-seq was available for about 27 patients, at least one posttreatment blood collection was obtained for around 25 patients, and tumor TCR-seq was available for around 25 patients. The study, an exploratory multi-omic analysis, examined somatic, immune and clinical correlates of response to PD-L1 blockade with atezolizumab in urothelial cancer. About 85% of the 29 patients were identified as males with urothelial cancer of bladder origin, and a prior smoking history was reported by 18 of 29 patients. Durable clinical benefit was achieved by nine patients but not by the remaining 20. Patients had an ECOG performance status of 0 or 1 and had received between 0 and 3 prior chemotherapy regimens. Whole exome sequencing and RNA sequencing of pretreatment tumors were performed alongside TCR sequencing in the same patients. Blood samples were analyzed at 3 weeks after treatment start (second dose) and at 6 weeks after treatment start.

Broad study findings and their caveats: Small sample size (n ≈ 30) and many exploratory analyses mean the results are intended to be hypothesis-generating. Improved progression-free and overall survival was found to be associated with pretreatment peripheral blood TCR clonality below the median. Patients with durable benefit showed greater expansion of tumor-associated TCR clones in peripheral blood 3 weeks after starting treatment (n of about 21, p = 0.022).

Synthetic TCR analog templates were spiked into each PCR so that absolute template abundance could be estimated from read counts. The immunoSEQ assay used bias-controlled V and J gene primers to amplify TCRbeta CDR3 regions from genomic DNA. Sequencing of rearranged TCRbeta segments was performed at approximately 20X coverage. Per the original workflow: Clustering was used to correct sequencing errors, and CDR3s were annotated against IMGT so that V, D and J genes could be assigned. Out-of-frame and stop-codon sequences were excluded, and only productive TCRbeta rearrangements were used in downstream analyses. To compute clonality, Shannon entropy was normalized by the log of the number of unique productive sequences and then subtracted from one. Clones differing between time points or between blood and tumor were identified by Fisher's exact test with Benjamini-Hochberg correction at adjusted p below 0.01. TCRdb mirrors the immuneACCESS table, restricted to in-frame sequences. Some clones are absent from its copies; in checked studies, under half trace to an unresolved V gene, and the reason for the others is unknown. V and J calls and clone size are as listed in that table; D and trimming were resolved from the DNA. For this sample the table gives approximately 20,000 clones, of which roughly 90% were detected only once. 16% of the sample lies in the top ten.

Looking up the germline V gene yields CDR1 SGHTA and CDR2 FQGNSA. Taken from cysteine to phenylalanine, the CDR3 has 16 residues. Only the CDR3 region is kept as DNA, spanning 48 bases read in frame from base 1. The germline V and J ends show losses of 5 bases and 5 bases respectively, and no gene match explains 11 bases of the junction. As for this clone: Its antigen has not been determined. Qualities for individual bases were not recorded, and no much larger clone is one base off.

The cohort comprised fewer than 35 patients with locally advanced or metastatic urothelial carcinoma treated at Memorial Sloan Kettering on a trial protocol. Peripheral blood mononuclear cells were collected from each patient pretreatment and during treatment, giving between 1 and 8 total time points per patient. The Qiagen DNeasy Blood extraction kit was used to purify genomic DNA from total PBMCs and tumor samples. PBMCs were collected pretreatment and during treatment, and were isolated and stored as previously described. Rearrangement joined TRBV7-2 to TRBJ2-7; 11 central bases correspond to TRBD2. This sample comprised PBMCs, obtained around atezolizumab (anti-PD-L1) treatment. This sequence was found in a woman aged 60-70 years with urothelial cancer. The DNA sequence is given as TGTGCCAGCAGCCCTGGGATAGCGGGAGGGCTTAACGAGCAGTACTTC. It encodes CASSPGIAGGLNEQYF.